Detailed here is one T cell receptor beta chain. No antigen is known for it. The data derive from a study of T-cell memory formation after mild COVID-19. Looking at the study overall: TCR clusters showed largely donor specificity. Study-wide findings and caveats: Pre-infection memory showed some responding clones, and this suggested that cross-reactive memory joined.

V gave up 0 bases and J gave up 5 bases, with 18 bases separating them. The CDR3 covers 17 residues. Germline V lookup: CDR1 KGHDR, CDR2 SFDVKD. TCRdb reanalysed the 5' RACE reads using MiXCR and keeps one entry per CDR3 protein. The data hold hundreds of thousands of distinct CDR3 sequences, with less than 20% observed a single time. The sequenced material came from PBMCs or a T cell subset sorted from them (not recorded which). The rearrangement joins TRBV24-1 to TRBJ2-5; perhaps TRBD2 as D (5 bases). This receptor was taken from an adult woman who had mild COVID-19 (a few samples of this study predate the infection). Cell type and time point are not known. The CDR3 sequence: CATSDLAGGPSEETQYF. Written as DNA, the CDR3 is TGTGCCACCAGTGATTTGGCAGGAGGTCCATCCGAGGAGACCCAGTACTTC.